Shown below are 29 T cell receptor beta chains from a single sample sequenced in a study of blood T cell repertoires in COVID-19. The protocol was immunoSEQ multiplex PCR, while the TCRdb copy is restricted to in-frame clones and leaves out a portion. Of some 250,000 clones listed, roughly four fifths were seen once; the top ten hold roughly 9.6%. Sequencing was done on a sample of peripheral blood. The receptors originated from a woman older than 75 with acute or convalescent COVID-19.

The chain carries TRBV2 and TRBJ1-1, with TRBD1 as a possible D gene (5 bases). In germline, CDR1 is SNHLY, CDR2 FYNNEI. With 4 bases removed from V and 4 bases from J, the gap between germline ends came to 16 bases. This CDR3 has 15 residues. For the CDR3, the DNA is TGTGCCAGCAGTGCGCAGGGTATCGTTGGCACTGAAGCTTTCTTT. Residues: CASSAQGIVGTEAFF.

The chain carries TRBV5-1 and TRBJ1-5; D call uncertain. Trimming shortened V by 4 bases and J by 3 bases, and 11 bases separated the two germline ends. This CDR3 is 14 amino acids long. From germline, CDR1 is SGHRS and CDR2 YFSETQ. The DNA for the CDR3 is TGCGCCAGCAGCCTCGGCACTAACAATCAGCCCCAGCATTTT. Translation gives CASSLGTNNQPQHF.

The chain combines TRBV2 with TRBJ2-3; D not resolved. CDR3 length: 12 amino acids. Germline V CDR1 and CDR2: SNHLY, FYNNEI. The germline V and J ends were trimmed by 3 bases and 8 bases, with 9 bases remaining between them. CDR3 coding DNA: TGTGCCAGCAGTGAGGTAGTCGGTACGCAGTATTTT. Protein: CASSEVVGTQYF.

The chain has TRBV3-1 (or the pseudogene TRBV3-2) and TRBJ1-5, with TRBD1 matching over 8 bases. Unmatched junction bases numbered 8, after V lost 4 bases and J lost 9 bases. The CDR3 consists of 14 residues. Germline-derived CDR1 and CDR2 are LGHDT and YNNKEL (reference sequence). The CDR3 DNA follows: TGTGCCAGCAGCCCCGGGACAGGCGGGGGGCCCCAGCATTTT. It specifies CASSPGTGGGPQHF.

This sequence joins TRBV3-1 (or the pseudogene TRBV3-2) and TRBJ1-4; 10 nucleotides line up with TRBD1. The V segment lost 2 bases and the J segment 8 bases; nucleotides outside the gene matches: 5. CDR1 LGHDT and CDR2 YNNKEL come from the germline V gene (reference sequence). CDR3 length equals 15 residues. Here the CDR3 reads CASSQRTGGNEKLFF. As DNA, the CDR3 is TGTGCCAGCAGCCAAAGGACAGGGGGAAACGAAAAACTGTTTTTT.

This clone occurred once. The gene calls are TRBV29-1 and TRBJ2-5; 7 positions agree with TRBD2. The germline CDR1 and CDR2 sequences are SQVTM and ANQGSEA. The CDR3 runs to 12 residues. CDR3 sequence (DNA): TGCAGTGCGGATGGGGGGGAAGAGACCCAGTACTTC. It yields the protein CSADGGEETQYF.

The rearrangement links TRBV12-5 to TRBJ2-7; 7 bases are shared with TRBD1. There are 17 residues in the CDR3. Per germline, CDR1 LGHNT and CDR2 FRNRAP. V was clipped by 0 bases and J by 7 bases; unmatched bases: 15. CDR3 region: CASGLVLQGQTAGEQYF. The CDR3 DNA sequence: TGTGCTAGTGGTTTGGTACTTCAGGGACAGACGGCCGGGGAGCAGTACTTC.

CDR3 in DNA: TGTGCCAGCAGTTACACGAGGGCAGAGTACAATCAGCCCCAGCATTTT. As protein: CASSYTRAEYNQPQHF. The chain recombines TRBV6-6 with TRBJ1-5, with D unresolved. Trimming left V 2 bases short and J 3 bases short, with 14 bases between. The length of the CDR3 is 16 residues. CDR1 and CDR2 (germline): MNHNY, SVGAGI (reference sequence).

The CDR3 bases are TGTGCCAGCAGCTTAGCTGGGAGCCTCAATGAAAAACTGTTTTTT. Residues: CASSLAGSLNEKLFF. This chain links TRBV7-8 with TRBJ1-4; D is undetermined. The germline V gene has CDR1 SGHVS and CDR2 FQNEAQ. CDR3 length: 15 amino acids. V lost 0 bases to trimming and J lost 5 bases, with 10 bases between them.

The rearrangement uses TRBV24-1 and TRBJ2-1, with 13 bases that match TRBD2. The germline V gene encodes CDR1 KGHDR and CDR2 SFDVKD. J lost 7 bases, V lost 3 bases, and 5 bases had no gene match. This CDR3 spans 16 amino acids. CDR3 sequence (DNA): TGTGCCACCAGTGATCTGGGACTAGCGGGGCCTAATGAGCAGTTCTTC. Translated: CATSDLGLAGPNEQFF.

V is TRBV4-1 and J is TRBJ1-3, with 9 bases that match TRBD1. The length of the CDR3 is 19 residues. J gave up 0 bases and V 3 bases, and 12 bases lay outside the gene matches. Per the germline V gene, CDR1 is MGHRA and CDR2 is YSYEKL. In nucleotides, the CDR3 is TGCGCCAGCAGCCAGGAGCGTCGGACAGGGGCGGGCTCTGGAAACACCATATATTTT. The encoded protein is CASSQERRTGAGSGNTIYF.

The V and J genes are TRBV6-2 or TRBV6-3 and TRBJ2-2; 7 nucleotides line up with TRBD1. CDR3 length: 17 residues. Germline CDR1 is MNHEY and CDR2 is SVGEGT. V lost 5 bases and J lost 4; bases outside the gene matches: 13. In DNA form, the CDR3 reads TGTGCCAGCAGTCGCCACACGACAGGGAGAGGCACCGGGGAGCTGTTTTTT. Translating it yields CASSRHTTGRGTGELFF.

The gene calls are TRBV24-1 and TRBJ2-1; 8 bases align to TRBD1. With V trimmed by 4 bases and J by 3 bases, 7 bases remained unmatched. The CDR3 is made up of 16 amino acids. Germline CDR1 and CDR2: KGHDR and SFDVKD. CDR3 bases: TGTGCCACCAGTGACAGGACAGGGAAGAGCTACAATGAGCAGTTCTTC. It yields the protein CATSDRTGKSYNEQFF.

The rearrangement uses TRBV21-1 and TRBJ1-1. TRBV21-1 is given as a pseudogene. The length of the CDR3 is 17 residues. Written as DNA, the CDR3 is TGTGCCAGCAGCAAAGGGGCCGTGCGGGAATTGGGCACTGAAGCTTTCTTT. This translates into CASSKGAVRELGTEAFF.

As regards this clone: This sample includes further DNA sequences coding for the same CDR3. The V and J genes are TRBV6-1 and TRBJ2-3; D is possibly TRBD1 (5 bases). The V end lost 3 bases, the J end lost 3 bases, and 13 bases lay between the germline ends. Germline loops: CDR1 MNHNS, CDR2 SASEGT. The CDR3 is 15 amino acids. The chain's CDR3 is CASSDPRGATDTQYF. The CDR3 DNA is TGTGCCAGCAGTGACCCTAGGGGTGCTACAGATACGCAGTATTTT.

CDR3 in amino acids: CASSLRQQGNGYTF. The CDR3 nucleotides read TGTGCCAGCAGCTTGCGGCAACAGGGTAATGGCTACACCTTC. The chain uses TRBV5-5 and TRBJ1-2; D may be TRBD1 (6 bases). The CDR3 extends over 14 amino acids. CDR1 SGHKS and CDR2 YYEKEE come from the germline V gene (reference sequence). V was clipped by 1 base and J by 6 bases, with 13 bases between them. The complete variable domain, with remaining parts taken from reference TRBV5-5 and TRBJ1-2, reads DAGVTQSPTHLIKTRGQQVTLRCSPISGHKSVSWYQQVLGQGPQFIFQYYEKEERGRGNFPDRFSARQFPNYSSELNVNALLLGDSALYLCASSLRQQGNGYTFGSGTRLTVV.

The chain's CDR3 is CASSGQGSGSMNTEAFF. The CDR3, as DNA: TGTGCCAGCAGCGGACAGGGGAGCGGCTCCATGAACACTGAAGCTTTCTTT. This chain joins TRBV9 and TRBJ1-1; 8 bases match TRBD1. Germline-derived CDR1 and CDR2 are SGDLS and YYNGEE. The trim removed 3 bases at V and 0 bases at J, leaving 10 bases unmatched. The length of the CDR3 is 17 residues. The full variable domain, in which reference TRBV9 and TRBJ1-1 provide the parts outside the CDR3, is DSGVTQTPKHLITATGQRVTLRCSPRSGDLSVYWYQQSLDQGLQFLIQYYNGEERAKGNILERFSAQQFPDLHSELNLSSLELGDSALYFCASSGQGSGSMNTEAFFGQGTRLTVV.

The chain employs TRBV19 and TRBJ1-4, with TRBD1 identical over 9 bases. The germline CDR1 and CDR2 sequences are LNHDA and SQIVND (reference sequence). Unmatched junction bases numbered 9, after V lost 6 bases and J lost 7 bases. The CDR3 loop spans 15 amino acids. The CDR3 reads CASSVPGQGTEKLFF. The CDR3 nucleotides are TGTGCCAGTAGCGTACCGGGACAGGGTACTGAAAAACTGTTTTTT.

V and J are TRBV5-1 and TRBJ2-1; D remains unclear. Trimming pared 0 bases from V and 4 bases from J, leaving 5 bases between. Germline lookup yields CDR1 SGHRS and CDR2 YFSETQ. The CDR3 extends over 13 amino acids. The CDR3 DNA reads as TGCGCCAGCAGCTTGGGCCAGTACAATGAGCAGTTCTTC. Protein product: CASSLGQYNEQFF.

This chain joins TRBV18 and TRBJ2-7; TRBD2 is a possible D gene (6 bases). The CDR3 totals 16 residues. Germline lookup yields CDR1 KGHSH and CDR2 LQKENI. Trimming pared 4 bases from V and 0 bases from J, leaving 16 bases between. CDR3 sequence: CASSLVPISGSYEQYF. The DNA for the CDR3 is TGTGCCAGCTCACTAGTCCCTATTAGCGGCTCCTACGAGCAGTACTTC.

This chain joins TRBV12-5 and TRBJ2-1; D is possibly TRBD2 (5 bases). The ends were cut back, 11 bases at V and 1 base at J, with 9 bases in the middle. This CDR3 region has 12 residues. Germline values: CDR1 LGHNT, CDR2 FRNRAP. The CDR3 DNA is TGTGCTGGAGCGGTTTCCTACAATGAGCAGTTCTTC. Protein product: CAGAVSYNEQFF.

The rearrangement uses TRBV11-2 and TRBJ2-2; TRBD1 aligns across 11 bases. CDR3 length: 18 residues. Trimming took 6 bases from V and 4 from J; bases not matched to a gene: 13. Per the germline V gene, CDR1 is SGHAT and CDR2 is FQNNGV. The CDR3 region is CASRSPRPGTGGTGELFF. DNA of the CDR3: TGTGCCAGCAGGTCTCCCCGTCCCGGGACAGGGGGCACCGGGGAGCTGTTTTTT.

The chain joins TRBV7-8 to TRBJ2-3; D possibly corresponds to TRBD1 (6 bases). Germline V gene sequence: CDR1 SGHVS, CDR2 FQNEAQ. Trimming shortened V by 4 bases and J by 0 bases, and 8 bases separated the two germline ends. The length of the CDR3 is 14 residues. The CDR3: CASSSQGSTDTQYF. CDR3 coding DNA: TGTGCCAGCAGCTCACAGGGTAGCACAGATACGCAGTATTTT.

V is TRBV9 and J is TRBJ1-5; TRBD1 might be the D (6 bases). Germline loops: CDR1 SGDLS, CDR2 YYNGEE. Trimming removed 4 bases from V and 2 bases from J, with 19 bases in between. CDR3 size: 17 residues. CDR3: CASSPVEPHRGNQPQHF. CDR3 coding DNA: TGTGCCAGCAGCCCAGTTGAGCCTCACAGGGGCAATCAGCCCCAGCATTTT.

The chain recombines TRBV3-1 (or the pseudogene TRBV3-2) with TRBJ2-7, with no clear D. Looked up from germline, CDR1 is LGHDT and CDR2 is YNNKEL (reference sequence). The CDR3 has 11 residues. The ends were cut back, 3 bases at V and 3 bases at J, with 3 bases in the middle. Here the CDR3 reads CASSHRYEQYF. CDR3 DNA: TGTGCCAGCAGCCACCGCTACGAGCAGTACTTC.

CDR3 sequence (DNA): TGTGCCAGCTCACCAAGTAGCGGGGCTGAAGCTTTCTTT. The encoded protein is CASSPSSGAEAFF. V and J are TRBV18 and TRBJ1-1; D is uncertain. The CDR3 is 13 amino acids. The germline V gene has CDR1 KGHSH and CDR2 LQKENI. V gave up 2 bases and J gave up 6 bases, with 10 bases separating them.

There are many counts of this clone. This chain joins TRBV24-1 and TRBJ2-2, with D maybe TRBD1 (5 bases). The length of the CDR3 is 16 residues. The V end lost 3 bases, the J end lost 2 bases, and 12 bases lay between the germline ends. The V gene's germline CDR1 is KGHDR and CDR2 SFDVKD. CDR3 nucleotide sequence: TGTGCCACCAGTGATACCAGACAGCTCAACACCGGGGAGCTGTTTTTT. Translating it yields CATSDTRQLNTGELFF.

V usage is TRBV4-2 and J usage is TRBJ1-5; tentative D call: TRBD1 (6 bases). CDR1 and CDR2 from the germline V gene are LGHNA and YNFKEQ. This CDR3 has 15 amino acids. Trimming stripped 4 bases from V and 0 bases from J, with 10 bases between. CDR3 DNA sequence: TGTGCCAGCAGCCTATCGACAGGTAGCAATCAGCCCCAGCATTTT. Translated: CASSLSTGSNQPQHF.

CDR3 bases: TGTGCCAGCAGTCCCCAGGGGGCTTTAGCTGAAGCTTTCTTT. Translated: CASSPQGALAEAFF. This chain links TRBV3-1 (or the pseudogene TRBV3-2) with TRBJ1-1, with 8 bases that match TRBD1. Germline V gives CDR1 LGHDT, CDR2 YNNKEL (reference sequence). Unmatched junction bases numbered 9, after V lost 6 bases and J lost 6 bases. The CDR3 extends over 14 amino acids.